What follows are 31 T cell receptor beta chains derived from one specimen sequenced in a study of blood T cell repertoires in COVID-19. Clones were sequenced by immunoSEQ multiplex PCR, and TCRdb holds only the in-frame ones, with some missing. The sample lists under 150,000 clones, approximately 90% seen once, with 15% to 20% in the top ten. The material sequenced was peripheral blood. The receptors come from a man over 45 with active or convalescent COVID-19.

The chain combines TRBV10-3 with TRBJ1-2, with D unresolved. Germline values: CDR1 ENHRY, CDR2 SYGVKD. V lost 6 bases, J lost 0 bases, and 8 bases lay in between. CDR3 size: 13 residues. DNA of the CDR3: TGTGCCATCAGAAGGGAGGCTAACTATGGCTACACCTTC. Its protein product is CAIRREANYGYTF.

The rearrangement uses TRBV7-9 and TRBJ2-1, with 7 bases that match TRBD2. The V segment lost 3 bases and the J segment 9 bases; nucleotides outside the gene matches: 11. Per the germline V gene, CDR1 is SEHNR and CDR2 is FQNEAQ (reference sequence). This CDR3 has 15 residues. This CDR3 is CASSFLGGRSGEQFF. Here the CDR3 DNA reads TGTGCCAGCAGCTTTCTGGGCGGGAGAAGTGGTGAGCAGTTCTTC. Using reference TRBV7-9 and TRBJ2-1 for the parts outside the CDR3, the full variable domain is DTGVSQNPRHKITKRGQNVTFRCDPISEHNRLYWYRQTLGQGPEFLTYFQNEAQLEKSRLLSDRFSAERPKGSFSTLEIQRTEQGDSAMYLCASSFLGGRSGEQFFGPGTRLTVL.

Of note for this clone: Distinct nucleotide sequences in the sample also encode this CDR3. This chain joins TRBV3-1 (or the pseudogene TRBV3-2) and TRBJ1-5; 8 positions match TRBD1. In germline, CDR1 is LGHDT, CDR2 YNNKEL (reference sequence). There are 13 residues in the CDR3. The V and J ends lost 3 bases and 5 bases, in that order; junction bases with no gene match: 0. CDR3 nucleotides: TGTGCCAGCAGCCAGGACAGGGATCAGCCCCAGCATTTT. This gives the protein CASSQDRDQPQHF.

The gene calls are TRBV4-1 and TRBJ1-2, with D perhaps TRBD1 (6 bases). The V end was cut by 1 base, the J end by 4 bases, with 10 bases between. CDR3 length equals 14 residues. Germline V gene sequence: CDR1 MGHRA, CDR2 YSYEKL. The DNA for the CDR3 is TGCGCCAGCAGCCAAGGAAGGACAGCCTATGGCTACACCTTC. This sequence encodes CASSQGRTAYGYTF.

The V call is TRBV9, the J call TRBJ2-1; TRBD2 matches at 8 bases. CDR1 and CDR2 from the germline V gene are SGDLS and YYNGEE. The V and J ends lost 4 bases and 9 bases, in that order; junction bases with no gene match: 15. The CDR3 is 16 amino acids. CDR3 in DNA: TGTGCCAGCAGCCCCCTTTCGGGGGGGTCTTATACTGAGCAGTTCTTC. Translation gives CASSPLSGGSYTEQFF.

The CDR3 loop reads CASSQPGEQYF. CDR3 nucleotide sequence: TGTGCCAGCAGCCAACCGGGGGAGCAGTACTTC. The rearrangement joins TRBV3-1 (or the pseudogene TRBV3-2) to TRBJ2-7, with D possibly TRBD2 on 5 matching bases. Between the trimmed V and J ends, which lost 2 bases and 7 bases, there was a span of 6 bases. Germline V gene sequence: CDR1 LGHDT, CDR2 YNNKEL (reference sequence). CDR3 length equals 11 residues.

This clone was recorded many times. The V gene is TRBV24-1, the J gene TRBJ2-7; 9 positions agree with TRBD1. Germline-derived CDR1 and CDR2 are KGHDR and SFDVKD. This CDR3 is 16 amino acids long. The V gene end was trimmed by 3 bases and the J gene end by 1 base; junction bases not matched to a gene: 6. In nucleotides, the CDR3 is TGTGCCACCAGTGATGGGACAGGGAGTGAATCCTACGAGCAGTACTTC. It translates to CATSDGTGSESYEQYF.

The chain couples TRBV4-1 to TRBJ1-3, with TRBD1 as a possible D gene (6 bases). Germline V lookup: CDR1 MGHRA, CDR2 YSYEKL. CDR3 length: 15 amino acids. V was cut by 2 bases and J by 3 bases, with 11 bases left in between. The CDR3 nucleotides read TGCGCCAGCAGCCAAAAGGGGGGGTATGGAAACACCATATATTTT. Protein sequence: CASSQKGGYGNTIYF.

V is TRBV5-8 and J is TRBJ2-3, with D hard to call. Deletions cut 0 bases from V and 5 bases from J, with 7 bases between. There are 13 residues in the CDR3. CDR1 and CDR2 (germline): SGHTS, YDEGEE. In DNA, the CDR3 is TGTGCCAGCAGCTTGGCCGGCGGAGATACGCAGTATTTT. Translated: CASSLAGGDTQYF.

V gene TRBV27 combines with J gene TRBJ2-1, with 13 bases lining up with TRBD2. Germline CDR1 and CDR2: MNHEY and SMNVEV (reference sequence). The trim removed 2 bases at V and 4 bases at J, leaving 11 bases unmatched. CDR3 length: 19 residues. The CDR3 DNA reads TGTGCCAGCAGTTTAGGGACTAGCGGGATTAGAGTACGGTACAATGAGCAGTTCTTC. Encoded protein: CASSLGTSGIRVRYNEQFF.

This sequence joins TRBV12-3 or TRBV12-4 and TRBJ1-1, with D uncertain. The CDR3 runs 11 residues. V was trimmed by 5 bases and J by 6 bases, leaving 7 bases between them. CDR3 in DNA: TGTGCCAGCAGTCGAAGAGCTGAAGCTTTCTTT. Translation gives CASSRRAEAFF.

The chain joins TRBV7-8 to TRBJ1-2; 8 bases map to TRBD1. Germline CDR1 is SGHVS and CDR2 is FQNEAQ. V lost 5 bases to trimming and J lost 7 bases; unmatched junction nucleotides: 6. This CDR3 comprises 13 residues. DNA for the CDR3: TGTGCCAGCAGCCTTGGACAGGGCATTGGCTACACCTTC. This gives the protein CASSLGQGIGYTF.

The table lists this clone with a count of one. The rearrangement joins TRBV19 to TRBJ2-1, with 9 positions matching TRBD2. CDR1 LNHDA and CDR2 SQIVND come from the germline V gene (reference sequence). The length of the CDR3 is 17 residues. Losses at the gene ends were 5 bases for V and 3 bases for J; bases not matched to a gene: 11. CDR3: CASSVVAGDVFYNEQFF. The CDR3 DNA is TGTGCCAGTAGTGTGGTAGCGGGAGACGTTTTCTACAATGAGCAGTTCTTC.

Points on this clone: The identical CDR3 is also encoded by other nucleotide sequences in the sample. V usage is TRBV19 and J usage is TRBJ2-7; 10 bases fit TRBD1. J was trimmed by 2 bases and V by 1 base; bases with no gene match: 2. Germline CDR1 and CDR2: LNHDA and SQIVND (reference sequence). The length of the CDR3 is 15 residues. The CDR3 sequence is CASSIAGTGAYEQYF. CDR3 sequence (DNA): TGTGCCAGTAGTATAGCTGGGACAGGGGCCTACGAGCAGTACTTC.

The chain joins TRBV4-3 to TRBJ2-7; a possible D gene is TRBD2 (7 bases). V was shortened by 0 bases and J by 7 bases, with 25 bases between the two germline ends. The germline V gene has CDR1 LGHNA and CDR2 YSLEER. The CDR3 has 18 amino acids. As DNA, the CDR3 is TGCGCCAGCAGCCAAGAATGGGGGCGGACTAGGGTGGGTTTAGAGCAGTACTTC. As protein: CASSQEWGRTRVGLEQYF.

The chain has TRBV1 and TRBJ2-7; the table names TRBD2, a call not compared with the DNA. TRBV1 is marked as a pseudogene. The CDR3 totals 12 residues. CDR3 bases: TGCACCAGCAGCCAAGGCGGAGACGAGCAGTACTTC. It specifies CTSSQGGDEQYF.

J is TRBJ1-6 and V is TRBV5-1, with D possibly TRBD1 on 6 matching bases. This CDR3 comprises 15 residues. The germline V gene encodes CDR1 SGHRS and CDR2 YFSETQ. Trimming shortened V by 0 bases and J by 7 bases, and 11 bases separated the two germline ends. CDR3 protein: CASSLEYRVNSPLHF. The CDR3 DNA is TGCGCCAGCAGCTTGGAATACAGGGTAAATTCACCCCTCCACTTT.

The chain's CDR3 is CASSPLVSLTDSPLHF. CDR3 DNA: TGTGCCAGCAGCCCATTGGTGAGCCTCACGGATTCACCCCTCCACTTT. The rearrangement uses TRBV9 and TRBJ1-6, with unresolved D. In germline, CDR1 is SGDLS, CDR2 YYNGEE. Trimming took 4 bases from V and 8 from J, leaving 19 bases between them. CDR3 length: 16 amino acids.

This clone turned up a few times. The chain employs TRBV15 and TRBJ1-5; tentative D call: TRBD1 (5 bases). CDR3 length equals 14 residues. Germline-derived CDR1 and CDR2 are LNHNV and YYDKDF (reference sequence). The ends were cut back, 7 bases at V and 4 bases at J, with 14 bases in the middle. CDR3 nucleotide sequence: TGTGCCACCAATAACGAACCAGGGAATCAGCCCCAGCATTTT. This codes for CATNNEPGNQPQHF.

V and J are TRBV27 and TRBJ1-6; TRBD1 might be the D (5 bases). CDR1 and CDR2 (germline): MNHEY, SMNVEV (reference sequence). V was pared by 5 bases and J by 7 bases, with 12 bases between. The CDR3 totals 14 residues. As DNA, the CDR3 is TGTGCCAGCAGTCCCCGGACACTAAATTCACCCCTCCACTTT. This codes for CASSPRTLNSPLHF.

The rearrangement uses TRBV3-1 (or the pseudogene TRBV3-2) and TRBJ2-7; 10 bases fit TRBD1. The ends lost 2 bases at V and 2 bases at J; junction bases unmatched: 3. This CDR3 has 15 amino acids. Germline assignment: CDR1 LGHDT and CDR2 YNNKEL (reference sequence). Written as DNA, the CDR3 is TGTGCCAGCAGCCAACAGACAGGGGGCCCCTACGAGCAGTACTTC. Its translation is CASSQQTGGPYEQYF.

The rearrangement links TRBV4-2 to TRBJ1-2, with D perhaps TRBD1 (5 bases). Germline V lookup: CDR1 LGHNA, CDR2 YNFKEQ. This CDR3 has 13 residues. The V and J ends lost 1 base and 5 bases respectively, with 8 bases between them. The CDR3 coding sequence is TGTGCCAGCAGCCAAGGACAGTATTATGGCTACACCTTC. Its protein product is CASSQGQYYGYTF.

The chain joins TRBV19 to TRBJ1-1; D possibly corresponds to TRBD1 (6 bases). V was pared by 3 bases and J by 3 bases, with 14 bases between. The CDR3 has 15 amino acids. Germline lookup yields CDR1 LNHDA and CDR2 SQIVND (reference sequence). CDR3: CASSIRGEGDTEAFF. The DNA of the CDR3 is TGTGCCAGTAGTATTCGGGGCGAGGGGGACACTGAAGCTTTCTTT.

The chain links TRBV12-5 to TRBJ2-1; D is possibly TRBD2 (7 bases). Trimming took 2 bases from V and 9 from J, leaving 17 bases between them. The CDR3 is 15 residues long. Per the germline V gene, CDR1 is LGHNT and CDR2 is FRNRAP. CDR3 in amino acids: CASGLPGGPSGEQFF. For the CDR3, the DNA is TGTGCTAGTGGTTTGCCCGGGGGGCCTTCGGGTGAGCAGTTCTTC.

The genes are TRBV6-5 and TRBJ2-2; TRBD2 might be the D (5 bases). V lost 7 bases to trimming and J lost 1 base, with 13 bases between them. Germline CDR1 MNHEY, CDR2 SVGAGI. CDR3 size: 15 residues. The CDR3 spells CASILRALNTGELFF. The CDR3 nucleotides read TGTGCCAGCATTCTGAGGGCACTGAACACCGGGGAGCTGTTTTTT.

The chain recombines TRBV19 with TRBJ2-5, with TRBD2 identical over 7 bases. V shed 6 bases and J 5 bases; nucleotides not matched to a gene: 6. Germline V gene lookup returns CDR1 LNHDA and CDR2 SQIVND (reference sequence). This CDR3 has 13 amino acids. CDR3 sequence reads: CASRDGGGETQYF. CDR3 nucleotides: TGTGCCAGTAGAGATGGGGGAGGGGAGACCCAGTACTTC.

The V gene is TRBV5-1, the J gene TRBJ2-5, with 7 bases that match TRBD1. CDR1 SGHRS and CDR2 YFSETQ come from the germline V gene. J was trimmed by 5 bases and V by 0 bases; bases with no gene match: 1. There are 13 residues in the CDR3. CDR3 nucleotides: TGCGCCAGCAGCTTGGACAGGGGTGAGACCCAGTACTTC. This codes for CASSLDRGETQYF.

About this clone itself: The same CDR3 can be traced to other DNA sequences in this sample. The chain couples TRBV5-1 to TRBJ1-5; D unresolved. The germline V gene encodes CDR1 SGHRS and CDR2 YFSETQ. V lost 0 bases to trimming and J lost 2 bases, with 6 bases between them. CDR3 length equals 14 residues. CDR3 DNA: TGCGCCAGCAGCTTGGCCGGGGGCAATCAGCCCCAGCATTTT. It is translated as CASSLAGGNQPQHF.

This chain joins TRBV30 and TRBJ1-2; 8 nucleotides align to TRBD1. This CDR3 region has 16 residues. Germline CDR1 is GTSNPN and CDR2 is SVGIG (reference sequence). The V segment lost 3 bases and the J segment 2 bases; nucleotides outside the gene matches: 11. The CDR3 DNA follows: TGTGCCTGGAGCCGGAGAAAAACAGGGGGAAACTATGGCTACACCTTC. It translates to CAWSRRKTGGNYGYTF.

The rearrangement joins TRBV6-4 to TRBJ2-7; D unclear. Germline CDR1 reads MRHNA; CDR2 reads SNTAGT. This CDR3 has 13 residues. Trimming cost V 4 bases and J 7 bases, with 14 bases left between them. CDR3 DNA sequence: TGTGCCAGCAGTGCCCAACCCGACGGGGAGCAGTACTTC. Translating gives CASSAQPDGEQYF.

The genes are TRBV13 and TRBJ1-2, with D hard to call. V lost 1 base and J lost 2, with 5 bases in between. Germline CDR1 reads PRHDT; CDR2 reads FYEKMQ (reference sequence). The CDR3 sequence is 13 residues long. CDR3 amino acids: CASSLVQNYGYTF. The CDR3, as DNA: TGTGCCAGCAGCTTAGTACAGAACTATGGCTACACCTTC.